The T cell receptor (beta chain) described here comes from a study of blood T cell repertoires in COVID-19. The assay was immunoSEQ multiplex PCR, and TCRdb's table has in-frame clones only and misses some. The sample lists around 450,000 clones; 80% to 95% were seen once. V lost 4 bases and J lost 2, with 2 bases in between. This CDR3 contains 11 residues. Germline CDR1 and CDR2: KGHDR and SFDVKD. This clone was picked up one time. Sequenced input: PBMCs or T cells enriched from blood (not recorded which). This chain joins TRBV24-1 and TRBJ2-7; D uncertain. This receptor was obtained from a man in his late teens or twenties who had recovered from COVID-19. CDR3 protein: CATSDAYEQYF. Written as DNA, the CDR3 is TGTGCCACCAGTGACGCCTACGAGCAGTACTTC.